The TCR beta chain under discussion was sequenced for a study of post-analysis software for immune sequencing data. The study's findings and limits: The study found TRBV5-6, TRBV5-1 and TRBV20-1 among about five TRBV segments more frequent in patients than controls.

Trimming took 3 bases from V and 1 from J; bases not matched to a gene: 27. This CDR3 has 22 amino acids. From germline, CDR1 is SQVTM and CDR2 ANQGSEA. The TCR beta cDNA libraries contained unique molecular identifiers. TCRdb ran MiXCR on the PCR reads and lists one entry per CDR3 protein. The table has about 430,000 distinct CDR3 sequences, 30% to 40% seen once. This clonotype was seen a few times. The antigen remains undetermined. The clonotype comes from a girl aged 2 to 9 with multiple sclerosis. Input material: blood. V is TRBV29-1 and J is TRBJ1-2; 9 nucleotides align to TRBD1. The CDR3 region has the DNA TGCAGCGTTGATGGGGTAGTGTACACAGGGGGCGACTTCTCCCTATTTAACTATGGCTACACCTTC. Protein: CSVDGVVYTGGDFSLFNYGYTF.